This T cell receptor beta chain emerged from a study of OX40 agonist ivuxolimab in advanced cancers. Notes on the research overall: Ivuxolimab, which targeted the costimulatory receptor OX40 (CD134), was an agonistic, fully human IgG2 monoclonal antibody. Prior anti-PD-1, anti-PD-L1 or anti-CTLA-4 therapy was permitted, and about two fifths of dose-escalation patients had received checkpoint inhibitors. The paper describes the monotherapy dose-escalation part (N ≈ 52 patients) of the phase I trial of ivuxolimab. Peripheral TCRbeta sequencing aimed to test whether ivuxolimab altered TCR sequence diversity and caused clonal T-cell expansion. A male proportion of almost 85% and a mean age of 60 years, ranging from 23 to 79, were recorded for the dose-escalation cohort. Intravenous ivuxolimab was administered to patients every 2 weeks at six dose levels: 0.01, 0.1, 0.3, 1.5, 3 and 10 mg/kg. Of the 50 to 55 dose-escalation patients, hepatocellular carcinoma was present in roughly 19, melanoma in around 15, renal cell carcinoma in 9 and head and neck cancer in 9. Partial responses occurred in three dose-escalation patients: two with cutaneous melanoma and one with hepatocellular carcinoma.

Genomic DNA was extracted from sorted cells for sequencing of the TCRbeta CDR3 region. The immunoSEQ Assay was used to sequence the TCRbeta CDR3 regions. Not all clones reach the TCRdb copy of this immuneACCESS table, which keeps in-frame sequences only. Checked studies attribute under half of the gap to unresolved V genes and leave the rest unexplained. The sample has 95,000 to 150,000 clones on record, 85% to 90% of them singletons. Together, the top ten hold 0.55% of the sample. The trial excluded patients who had a history of autoimmune disease or who were on systemic immunosuppression. Peripheral blood for TCR sequencing was collected from all dose cohorts at baseline, on cycle 4 day 1, and on cycle 7 day 1. Samples were obtained from an open-label, multicenter, first-in-human phase I dose-escalation trial of ivuxolimab. The trial enrolled adults with locally advanced or metastatic head and neck squamous cell, hepatocellular, melanoma or renal cell carcinoma. Before TCR sequencing, CD4+ and CD8+ T cells were separately sorted from peripheral blood.

With regard to this clone: Which antigen it targets is not known. Per-base qualities were not stored, and no clone one base away is much larger.

V is trimmed back by 2 bases and J by 7 bases, and the junction contains 6 bases that no gene match accounts for. The germline V gene gives CDR1 as MNHEY and CDR2 as SVGAGI. Measured from the cysteine to the phenylalanine, the CDR3 is 16 residues long. This entry keeps only the CDR3 DNA: 48 bases, framed from base 1. Results and caveats for the whole study, not just this receptor: After ivuxolimab, expanded clones were on average more numerous among CD8+ T cells than among CD4+ T cells. Which antigens the clonally expanded peripheral T cells were specific for was not determined. In partial responders in the 0.1-3.0 mg/kg groups, normalized peripheral clonal expansion was found to be among the lowest, especially among CD8+ T cells. Low levels of normalized T-cell clonal expansion were also shown by some nonresponding patients. At doses of 0.1 to 3.0 mg/kg, clonal expansion of both CD4+ and CD8+ blood T cells was observed from baseline to week 6.

The material sequenced was CD4+ or CD8+ T cells sorted from blood, taken in a trial of the OX40 agonist ivuxolimab. The source is an adult with an advanced solid tumor such as melanoma, head and neck, liver or kidney cancer. The sequence is built from TRBV6-5 and TRBJ1-6, with 9 bases aligning to TRBD1. The CDR3 region has the sequence CASSYVGQGNNSPLHF. The base sequence is TGTGCCAGCAGTTACGTAGGACAGGGGAACAATTCACCCCTCCACTTT.